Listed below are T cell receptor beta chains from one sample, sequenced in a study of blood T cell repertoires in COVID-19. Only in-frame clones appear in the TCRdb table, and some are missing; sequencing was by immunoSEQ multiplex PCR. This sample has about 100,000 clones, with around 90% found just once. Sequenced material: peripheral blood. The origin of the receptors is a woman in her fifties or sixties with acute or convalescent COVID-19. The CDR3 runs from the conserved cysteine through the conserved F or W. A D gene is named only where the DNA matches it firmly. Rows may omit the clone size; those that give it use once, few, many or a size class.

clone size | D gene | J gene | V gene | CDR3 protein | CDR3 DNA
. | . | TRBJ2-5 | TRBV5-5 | CASRSASGETQYF | TGTGCCAGCAGGTCAGCTTCGGGGGAGACCCAGTACTTC
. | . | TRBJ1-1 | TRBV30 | CAWREAGRGQRTEAFF | TGTGCCTGGAGGGAGGCGGGGCGCGGACAAAGGACTGAAGCTTTCTTT
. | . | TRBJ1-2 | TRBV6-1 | CASSEAERVYGYTF | TGTGCCAGCAGTGAAGCGGAGAGAGTCTATGGCTACACCTTC
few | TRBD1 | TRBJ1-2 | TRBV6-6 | CASSFPTGNYGYTF | TGTGCCAGCAGTTTCCCGACAGGGAACTATGGCTACACCTTC
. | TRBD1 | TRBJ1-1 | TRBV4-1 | CASSQFGQDELDTEAFF | TGCGCCAGCAGCCAATTTGGACAGGACGAGCTGGACACTGAAGCTTTCTTT
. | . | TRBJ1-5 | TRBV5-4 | CASSRGSNQPQHF | TGTGCCAGCAGTCGCGGAAGCAATCAGCCCCAGCATTTT
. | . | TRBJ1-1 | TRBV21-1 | CASSYRGTEAFF | TGTGCCAGCAGCTACAGGGGAACTGAAGCTTTCTTT
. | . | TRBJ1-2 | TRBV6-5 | CATWDNIGYTF | TGTGCCACCTGGGACAACATAGGCTACACCTTC
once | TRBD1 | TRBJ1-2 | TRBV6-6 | CASSLDGTAFYGYTF | TGTGCCAGCAGTCTCGATGGGACAGCCTTCTATGGCTACACCTTC
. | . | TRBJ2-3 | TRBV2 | CASSELGLGTDTQYF | TGTGCCAGCAGTGAACTGGGGCTGGGCACAGATACGCAGTATTTT
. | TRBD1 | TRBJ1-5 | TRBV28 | CASSLPRGRNQPQHF | TGTGCCAGCAGTCTCCCCAGGGGGCGGAATCAGCCCCAGCATTTT
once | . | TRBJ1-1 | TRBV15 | CATSRKQNPLYTEAFF | TGTGCCACCAGCAGAAAACAAAATCCCCTTTACACTGAAGCTTTCTTT
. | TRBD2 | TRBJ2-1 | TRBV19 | CASAQTGGYRNEQFF | TGTGCCAGTGCCCAAACGGGAGGGTACCGTAATGAGCAGTTCTTC
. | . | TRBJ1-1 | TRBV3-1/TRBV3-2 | CASSSQGLFTEAFF | TGTGCCAGCAGTTCGCAGGGCCTCTTTACTGAAGCTTTCTTT
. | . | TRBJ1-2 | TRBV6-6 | CASRSRNTLAGGYTF | TGTGCCAGCAGATCCAGAAATACACTCGCGGGCGGCTACACCTTC
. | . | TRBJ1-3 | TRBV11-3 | CASRQNPGDSGNTIYF | TGTGCCAGCAGGCAAAACCCCGGGGATTCTGGAAACACCATATATTTT
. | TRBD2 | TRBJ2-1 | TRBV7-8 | CASSLRVAGGDEQFF | TGTGCCAGCAGCTTAAGAGTAGCGGGAGGGGATGAGCAGTTCTTC
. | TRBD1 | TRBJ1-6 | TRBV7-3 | CASSLTGQENSPLHF | TGTGCCAGCAGCTTAACGGGACAGGAAAATTCACCCCTCCACTTT
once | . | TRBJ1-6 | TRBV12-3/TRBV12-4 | CASSSTGPSPLHF | TGTGCCAGCAGTTCGACAGGACCCTCACCCCTCCACTTT
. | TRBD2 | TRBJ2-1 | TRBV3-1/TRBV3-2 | CASSQDPGTSGKNEQFF | TGTGCCAGCAGCCAAGATCCGGGGACTAGCGGGAAGAATGAGCAGTTCTTC
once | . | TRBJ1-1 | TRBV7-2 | CASSLSGWRSGAFF | TGTGCCAGCAGCTTAAGTGGCTGGCGGTCTGGCGCTTTCTTT
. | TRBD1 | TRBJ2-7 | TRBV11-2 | CASSLLQGAYEQYF | TGTGCCAGCAGCTTATTGCAGGGGGCCTACGAGCAGTACTTC
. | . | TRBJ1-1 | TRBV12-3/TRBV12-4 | CASNSQGLTEAFF | TGTGCCAGCAATTCCCAGGGGTTAACTGAAGCTTTCTTT
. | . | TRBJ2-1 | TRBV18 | CASSPLRGGGYNEQFF | TGTGCCAGCTCACCATTGAGAGGAGGCGGGTACAATGAGCAGTTCTTC
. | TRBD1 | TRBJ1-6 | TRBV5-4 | CASSTGQGGNSPLHF | TGTGCCAGCAGCACTGGACAGGGAGGGAATTCACCCCTCCACTTT
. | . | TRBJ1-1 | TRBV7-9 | CASSLDIQGGAAEAFF | TGTGCCAGCAGCTTAGACATTCAAGGGGGGGCGGCTGAAGCTTTCTTT
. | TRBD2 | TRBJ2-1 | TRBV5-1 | CASSTGLAGVPPSYNEQFF | TGCGCCAGCAGCACCGGACTAGCGGGAGTCCCGCCCTCCTACAATGAGCAGTTCTTC